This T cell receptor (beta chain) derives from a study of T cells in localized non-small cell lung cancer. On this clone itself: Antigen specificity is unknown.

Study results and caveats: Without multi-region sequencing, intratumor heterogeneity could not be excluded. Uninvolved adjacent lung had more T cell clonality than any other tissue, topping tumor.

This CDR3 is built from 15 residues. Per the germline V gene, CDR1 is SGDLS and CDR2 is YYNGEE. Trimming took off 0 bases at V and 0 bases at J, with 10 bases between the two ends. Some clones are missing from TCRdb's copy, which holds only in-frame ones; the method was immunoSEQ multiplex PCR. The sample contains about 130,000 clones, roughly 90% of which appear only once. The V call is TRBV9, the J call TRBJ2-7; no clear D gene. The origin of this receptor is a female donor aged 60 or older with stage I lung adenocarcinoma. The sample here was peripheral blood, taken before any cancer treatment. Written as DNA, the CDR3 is TGTGCCAGCAGCGTAGCCGATACGGGCTCCTACGAGCAGTACTTC. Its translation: CASSVADTGSYEQYF.